These 20 T cell receptor beta chains were all obtained from the same sample, sequenced in a study of blood T cell repertoires in COVID-19 (dated by TCRdb to 2019 to 2021). The library was obtained by the immunoSEQ multiplex PCR assay. TCRdb limited this immuneACCESS table to in-frame rearrangements with V and J called. A share of clones is missing; checked studies link under half to unresolved V genes, and the rest is unexplained. This sample lists fewer than 150,000 clones; roughly 80% were detected once. The ten largest clones represent about 17% of the sample. The sample comprised peripheral blood. The receptors come from a woman aged 50 to 60 with acute or convalescent COVID-19.

Here the CDR3 DNA reads TGTGCCAGCAGCGACGCATTCGGGGGTTCACCCCTCCACTTT. Its protein is CASSDAFGGSPLHF. The chain couples TRBV6-5 to TRBJ1-6; a weak D match, TRBD1 (5 bases). Trimming took off 6 bases at V and 9 bases at J, with 15 bases between the two ends. The CDR3 runs to 14 residues. Germline values: CDR1 MNHEY, CDR2 SVGAGI.

The V and J genes are TRBV19 and TRBJ2-1; 8 bases are shared with TRBD2. Per the germline V gene, CDR1 is LNHDA and CDR2 is SQIVND (reference sequence). The CDR3 length is 15 residues. With V trimmed by 6 bases and J by 5 bases, 9 bases remained unmatched. This CDR3 reads CASRIRGGRHNEQFF. The CDR3 DNA reads TGTGCCAGTAGGATCCGAGGCGGGAGGCACAATGAGCAGTTCTTC.

This chain links TRBV7-6 with TRBJ2-1; 15 positions match TRBD2. V shed 1 base, J shed 7 bases, and the junction held 11 bases outside the gene matches. In germline, CDR1 is SGHVS, CDR2 FNYEAQ. The length of the CDR3 is 19 residues. The DNA of the CDR3 is TGTGCCAGCAGCTTAGACCAGGCCCCGGGACTAGCGGGGGGAAATGAGCAGTTCTTC. Translated, it gives CASSLDQAPGLAGGNEQFF.

This sequence joins TRBV10-1 and TRBJ1-1, with no clear D. Germline CDR1 WNHNN, CDR2 SYGVQD (reference sequence). CDR3 length: 12 amino acids. Trimming shortened V by 4 bases and J by 1 base, and 4 bases separated the two germline ends. The CDR3 loop is CASSVGNTEAFF. CDR3 bases: TGCGCCAGCAGTGTCGGGAACACTGAAGCTTTCTTT.

The V and J genes are TRBV3-1 (or the pseudogene TRBV3-2) and TRBJ2-3, with 9 positions matching TRBD1. V lost 6 bases, J lost 4 bases, and 11 bases stayed unmatched. CDR1 is LGHDT, CDR2 YNNKEL, per germline (reference sequence). The CDR3 is 16 residues long. The CDR3 DNA reads as TGTGCCAGCAGATTACGGACAGGGGCTGATCCAGATACGCAGTATTTT. This sequence encodes CASRLRTGADPDTQYF.

Turning to this clone: Other DNA sequences in this sample translate to the same CDR3. The V and J genes are TRBV10-2 and TRBJ1-2; a weak D match, TRBD1 (5 bases). Trimming took off 2 bases at V and 4 bases at J, with 8 bases between the two ends. In germline, CDR1 is WSHSY, CDR2 SAAADI. The CDR3 is 13 amino acids. The CDR3 loop reads CASSEQGGYGYTF. The CDR3 DNA sequence: TGCGCCAGCAGTGAGCAGGGCGGCTATGGCTACACCTTC.

V and J are TRBV5-1 and TRBJ1-4; D call uncertain. The CDR3 is 15 residues long. Trimming took 0 bases from V and 4 from J, leaving 10 bases between them. Germline CDR1 SGHRS, CDR2 YFSETQ. The CDR3 DNA reads as TGCGCCAGCAGCTTGGACGGGGAGGGTAATGAAAAACTGTTTTTT. Encoded protein: CASSLDGEGNEKLFF.

The genes are TRBV6-2 or TRBV6-3 and TRBJ2-2; no clear D gene. Germline loops: CDR1 MNHEY, CDR2 SVGEGT. The CDR3 length is 14 residues. The V end lost 4 bases, the J end lost 0 bases, and 6 bases lay between the germline ends. The CDR3: CASSSRPNTGELFF. In nucleotides, the CDR3 is TGTGCCAGCAGTTCGCGGCCGAACACCGGGGAGCTGTTTTTT.

This sequence joins TRBV2 and TRBJ1-4, with unresolved D. The V end was cut by 1 base, the J end by 5 bases, with 11 bases between. Per germline, CDR1 SNHLY and CDR2 FYNNEI. The CDR3 has 15 amino acids. CDR3 nucleotide sequence: TGTGCCAGCAGTGAAGGGGCAGCCGCCAATGAAAAACTGTTTTTT. Amino acid sequence: CASSEGAAANEKLFF. Together with reference TRBV2 and TRBJ1-4, the CDR3 gives the full variable domain: EPEVTQTPSHQVTQMGQEVILRCVPISNHLYFYWYRQILGQKVEFLVSFYNNEISEKSEIFDDQFSVERPDGSNFTLKIRSTKLEDSAMYFCASSEGAAANEKLFFGSGTQLSVL.

The CDR3 is CAWSLDGSSYEQYF. In DNA, the CDR3 is TGTGCCTGGAGTCTTGACGGGAGCTCCTACGAGCAGTACTTC. This chain uses TRBV30 with TRBJ2-7; possibly TRBD2 for D (6 bases). Germline assignment: CDR1 GTSNPN and CDR2 SVGIG (reference sequence). V dropped 2 bases and J dropped 0 bases, with 11 bases sitting between them. CDR3 length: 14 amino acids.

The chain uses TRBV15 and TRBJ1-2, with TRBD1 as a possible D gene (5 bases). This CDR3 is built from 14 residues. Trimming shortened V by 1 base and J by 8 bases, and 14 bases separated the two germline ends. Germline V gene lookup returns CDR1 LNHNV and CDR2 YYDKDF (reference sequence). The CDR3 sequence is CATSRGQGIGGYTF. CDR3 nucleotide sequence: TGTGCCACCAGCAGAGGGCAGGGAATAGGGGGCTACACCTTC.

The chain employs TRBV6-6 and TRBJ2-3; maybe TRBD1 (5 bases). Trimming stripped 0 bases from V and 9 bases from J, with 13 bases between. The CDR3 contains 14 residues. Germline CDR1 and CDR2: MNHNY and SVGAGI (reference sequence). The DNA of the CDR3 is TGTGCCAGCAGTTACTCGTTTGGGGCGAGCACGCAGTATTTT. As protein: CASSYSFGASTQYF.

The V and J genes are TRBV5-4 and TRBJ2-3; 13 nucleotides match TRBD2. The CDR3 loop spans 17 amino acids. The germline gives CDR1 SGHNT, CDR2 YYREEE (reference sequence). V was clipped by 4 bases and J by 1 base; unmatched bases: 6. CDR3 sequence reads: CASSTTSGGRGTDTQYF. In DNA, the CDR3 is TGTGCCAGCAGCACGACTAGCGGGGGGAGGGGCACAGATACGCAGTATTTT.

The chain carries TRBV14 and TRBJ2-1; D is perhaps TRBD2 (6 bases). CDR3 size: 16 residues. The V gene's germline CDR1 is SGHDN and CDR2 FVKESK. The ends were cut back, 6 bases at V and 7 bases at J, with 22 bases in the middle. The CDR3 is CASSRLGEEWGNEQFF. The DNA for the CDR3 is TGTGCCAGCAGTCGCCTTGGGGAGGAATGGGGGAATGAGCAGTTCTTC.

This rearrangement joins TRBV6-5 to TRBJ1-2; 7 positions match TRBD1. The CDR3 is 13 residues long. Germline CDR1 and CDR2: MNHEY and SVGAGI. With V trimmed by 2 bases and J by 4 bases, 1 base remained unmatched. CDR3 DNA sequence: TGTGCCAGCAGTTACGGGACAGTCTATGGCTACACCTTC. Encoded protein: CASSYGTVYGYTF.

The rearrangement joins TRBV3-1 (or the pseudogene TRBV3-2) to TRBJ2-1; TRBD2 aligns across 8 bases. The V and J ends lost 0 bases and 4 bases, in that order; junction bases with no gene match: 11. Germline values: CDR1 LGHDT, CDR2 YNNKEL (reference sequence). The length of the CDR3 is 18 residues. The CDR3 is CASSQDGIAGNKYNEQFF. The CDR3 DNA follows: TGTGCCAGCAGCCAAGATGGGATAGCGGGGAACAAATACAATGAGCAGTTCTTC.

J is TRBJ2-3 and V is TRBV27, with 8 nucleotides matching TRBD1. The CDR3 runs to 15 residues. Germline trimming cut 3 bases from V and 4 bases from J; bases unmatched to any gene: 6. Germline CDR1 and CDR2: MNHEY and SMNVEV (reference sequence). The CDR3 DNA follows: TGTGCCAGCAGTTTCCCAGGGGGCCTGGCAGATACGCAGTATTTT. Its protein is CASSFPGGLADTQYF.

The chain links TRBV27 to TRBJ2-1; D possibly corresponds to TRBD1 (5 bases). There are 12 residues in the CDR3. From germline, CDR1 is MNHEY and CDR2 SMNVEV (reference sequence). V lost 4 bases, J lost 7 bases, and 8 bases lay in between. CDR3: CASSSRQNEQFF. Written as DNA, the CDR3 is TGTGCCAGCAGTTCCCGACAGAATGAGCAGTTCTTC.

The gene calls are TRBV3-1 (or the pseudogene TRBV3-2) and TRBJ2-3, with unresolved D. Germline-derived CDR1 and CDR2 are LGHDT and YNNKEL (reference sequence). The ends were cut back, 0 bases at V and 2 bases at J, with 9 bases in the middle. The CDR3 consists of 15 residues. Here the CDR3 DNA reads TGTGCCAGCAGCCAAGATCTTCAGGTCACAGATACGCAGTATTTT. Residues: CASSQDLQVTDTQYF.

V and J are TRBV14 and TRBJ2-1, with D perhaps matching TRBD2 (5 bases). Trimming left V 3 bases short and J 3 bases short, with 9 bases between. Germline V gene data show CDR1 as SGHDN and CDR2 as FVKESK. The CDR3 is made up of 14 amino acids. The CDR3 reads CASSHIGSYNEQFF. In DNA form, the CDR3 reads TGTGCCAGCAGCCATATAGGGAGCTACAATGAGCAGTTCTTC.